Below, 27 T cell receptor beta chains from the same sample are listed, as sequenced in a study of blood T cell repertoires in COVID-19. Repertoires were generated with immunoSEQ multiplex PCR, while TCRdb's copy carries only in-frame clones and drops some. Here the sample spans roughly 190,000 clones, approximately 84% being singletons. Sequencing was performed on peripheral blood. These receptors all come from a human donor with acute or convalescent COVID-19. The donor label of this sample is uncertain.

The CDR3 sequence is CASSAGGEAFF. The CDR3 DNA follows: TGTGCCAGCAGCGCAGGGGGAGAAGCTTTCTTT. The V gene is TRBV7-3, the J gene TRBJ1-1; TRBD1 matches 7 bases. The V segment lost 5 bases and the J segment 8 bases; nucleotides outside the gene matches: 2. The CDR3 is 11 residues long. CDR1 and CDR2 (germline): SGHTA, FQGTGA.

In this sample, this clone turned up many times. This rearrangement joins TRBV4-1 to TRBJ1-4; D is unclear. V was pared by 4 bases and J by 3 bases, with 15 bases between. The germline CDR1 and CDR2 sequences are MGHRA and YSYEKL. The CDR3 is 16 amino acids. In nucleotides, the CDR3 is TGCGCCAGCAGCCCGGGAGCGATGCTGGCTAATGAAAAACTGTTTTTT. Its translation: CASSPGAMLANEKLFF.

V is TRBV30 and J is TRBJ1-6; D perhaps matches TRBD1 (5 bases). The CDR3 sequence is 14 residues long. The V end lost 3 bases, the J end lost 8 bases, and 14 bases lay between the germline ends. CDR1 is GTSNPN, CDR2 SVGIG, per germline (reference sequence). The CDR3 reads CAWSLGGVDSPLHF. The CDR3 DNA follows: TGTGCCTGGAGCCTTGGGGGGGTTGATTCACCCCTCCACTTT.

This chain uses TRBV27 with TRBJ1-1; D perhaps matches TRBD1 (5 bases). The CDR3 consists of 14 residues. From germline, CDR1 is MNHEY and CDR2 SMNVEV (reference sequence). V lost 2 bases to trimming and J lost 0 bases, with 7 bases between them. In DNA, the CDR3 is TGTGCCAGCAGTTTAGACAGAATGAACACTGAAGCTTTCTTT. Residues: CASSLDRMNTEAFF.

The chain links TRBV6-5 to TRBJ1-2; maybe TRBD1 (6 bases). The CDR3 has 14 amino acids. Germline values: CDR1 MNHEY, CDR2 SVGAGI. Trimming pared 7 bases from V and 3 bases from J, leaving 15 bases between. CDR3 nucleotides: TGTGCCAGCACTTGGGACATCCTAGACTATGGCTACACCTTC. Its translation is CASTWDILDYGYTF.

The chain carries TRBV9 and TRBJ1-2; TRBD1 matches 10 bases. Losses at the gene ends were 4 bases for V and 6 bases for J; bases not matched to a gene: 9. The CDR3 covers 15 residues. Germline lookup yields CDR1 SGDLS and CDR2 YYNGEE. CDR3 residues: CASSPRDRGWDGYTF. CDR3 bases: TGTGCCAGCAGCCCAAGGGACAGGGGCTGGGATGGCTACACCTTC.

The rearrangement links TRBV7-8 to TRBJ2-7, with D possibly matching TRBD2 (5 bases). Germline CDR1 is SGHVS and CDR2 is FQNEAQ. Trimming removed 5 bases from V and 4 bases from J, with 15 bases in between. The CDR3 runs 14 residues. CDR3 in DNA: TGTGCCAGCAGCGATTACCCGGAGCGGTACGAGCAGTACTTC. Its protein product is CASSDYPERYEQYF.

This sequence joins TRBV18 and TRBJ1-2; 9 bases fit TRBD1. The CDR3 consists of 16 residues. V lost 0 bases, J lost 6 bases, and 8 bases stayed unmatched. Germline V CDR1 and CDR2: KGHSH, LQKENI. The DNA for the CDR3 is TGTGCCAGCTCACCACCGAATCTGGGACAGGGCCATGGCTACACCTTC. Amino acids: CASSPPNLGQGHGYTF.

This chain links TRBV18 with TRBJ2-7, with 8 bases fitting TRBD1. Trimming removed 6 bases from V and 6 bases from J; junction bases left unmatched: 7. The CDR3 contains 13 residues. The germline gives CDR1 KGHSH, CDR2 LQKENI. The DNA of the CDR3 is TGTGCCAGCTCCCAAGGACAGGGCGGCGAGCAGTACTTC. Translated: CASSQGQGGEQYF.

This chain links TRBV9 with TRBJ1-6, with D possibly matching TRBD1 (6 bases). V lost 2 bases to trimming and J lost 3 bases, with 9 bases between them. The CDR3 runs 15 residues. Germline loops: CDR1 SGDLS, CDR2 YYNGEE. CDR3 in amino acids: CASSVTGFYNSPLHF. The CDR3 nucleotides read TGTGCCAGCAGCGTTACAGGGTTCTATAATTCACCCCTCCACTTT.

CDR3 nucleotide sequence: TGTGCCAGCAGCTTTAGATTTCCCGGGACAGGGGCCACTGAAGCTTTCTTT. Protein: CASSFRFPGTGATEAFF. The chain recombines TRBV7-8 with TRBJ1-1; 10 nucleotides match TRBD1. CDR3 length: 17 amino acids. CDR1 SGHVS and CDR2 FQNEAQ come from the germline V gene. V was clipped by 3 bases and J by 4 bases; unmatched bases: 11.

The chain carries TRBV28 and TRBJ2-1; 8 nucleotides line up with TRBD2. Unmatched junction bases numbered 6, after V lost 5 bases and J lost 6 bases. Germline V gene data show CDR1 as MDHEN and CDR2 as SYDVKM. The CDR3 length is 14 residues. The CDR3, as DNA: TGTGCCAGCAGTCGTACTAGCGGTTTCAATGAGCAGTTCTTC. This translates into CASSRTSGFNEQFF. Looking up the rest from reference TRBV28 and TRBJ2-1 gives the full variable domain: DVKVTQSSRYLVKRTGEKVFLECVQDMDHENMFWYRQDPGLGLRLIYFSYDVKMKEKGDIPEGYSVSREKKERFSLILESASTNQTSMYLCASSRTSGFNEQFFGPGTRLTVL.

The chain links TRBV4-2 to TRBJ2-3; 7 bases fit TRBD1. The CDR3 has 16 residues. The V gene's germline CDR1 is LGHNA and CDR2 YNFKEQ. V was clipped by 5 bases and J by 0 bases; unmatched bases: 8. The CDR3 DNA reads as TGTGCCAGCAGCTCAACGGGACAGTTGAGCACAGATACGCAGTATTTT. Protein sequence: CASSSTGQLSTDTQYF.

The chain carries TRBV2 and TRBJ1-5; no reliable D call. The CDR3 has 14 amino acids. The germline V and J ends were trimmed by 6 bases and 2 bases, with 11 bases remaining between them. The germline V gene has CDR1 SNHLY and CDR2 FYNNEI. The CDR3 DNA reads as TGTGCCAGCAGGGCCGGGGTGGGCAATCAGCCCCAGCATTTT. Its protein is CASRAGVGNQPQHF.

The rearrangement uses TRBV6-1 and TRBJ2-7; tentative D call: TRBD1 (6 bases). CDR3 length: 14 residues. Germline CDR1 reads MNHNS; CDR2 reads SASEGT. Between the trimmed V and J ends, which lost 2 bases and 2 bases, there was a span of 10 bases. DNA for the CDR3: TGTGCCAGCAGTGAACAACAGGGAACCTACGAGCAGTACTTC. Amino acid sequence: CASSEQQGTYEQYF.

The chain uses TRBV11-3 and TRBJ1-1; TRBD1 is a possible D gene (5 bases). V lost 0 bases and J lost 1, with 15 bases in between. The CDR3 is 17 amino acids. Germline V gene lookup returns CDR1 SGHNT and CDR2 YENEEA. This chain's CDR3 is CASSLEGLGHANTEAFF. In DNA, the CDR3 is TGTGCCAGCAGCTTAGAAGGGCTCGGACACGCGAACACTGAAGCTTTCTTT.

The chain couples TRBV6-5 to TRBJ2-7; the match to TRBD1 covers 8 bases. Germline V lookup: CDR1 MNHEY, CDR2 SVGAGI. J gave up 7 bases and V 4 bases, and 12 bases lay outside the gene matches. The CDR3 runs 15 residues. This chain's CDR3 is CASSSRQGTRKEQYF. DNA for the CDR3: TGTGCCAGCAGTTCTCGACAGGGGACCCGTAAGGAGCAGTACTTC.

The chain joins TRBV5-1 to TRBJ1-2; no firm D call. The germline V gene has CDR1 SGHRS and CDR2 YFSETQ. This CDR3 comprises 15 residues. The V and J ends lost 0 bases and 8 bases respectively, with 17 bases between them. This CDR3 reads CASSLDVAVGPGYTF. DNA of the CDR3: TGCGCCAGCAGCTTGGACGTCGCAGTTGGGCCCGGCTACACCTTC.

The sample holds one count of this clone. The rearrangement uses TRBV5-1 and TRBJ2-7, with D perhaps matching TRBD2 (6 bases). Looked up from germline, CDR1 is SGHRS and CDR2 is YFSETQ. Deletions cut 4 bases from V and 2 bases from J, with 13 bases between. The CDR3 runs 14 residues. The CDR3 here is CASSTYGGTYEQYF. The CDR3 nucleotides are TGCGCCAGCAGCACCTACGGGGGAACCTACGAGCAGTACTTC.

CDR3 protein: CASSLEGLGRSTGELFF. The DNA of the CDR3 is TGTGCCAGCAGTCTAGAAGGACTAGGAAGATCCACCGGGGAGCTGTTTTTT. This sequence joins TRBV28 and TRBJ2-2, with 7 bases aligning to TRBD2. CDR3 length: 17 residues. V dropped 5 bases and J dropped 4; count of bases not matched to a gene: 13. The germline V gene has CDR1 MDHEN and CDR2 SYDVKM.

This rearrangement joins TRBV7-6 to TRBJ2-2; D might be TRBD1 (6 bases). Germline lookup yields CDR1 SGHVS and CDR2 FNYEAQ. The CDR3 loop spans 13 amino acids. The V and J ends lost 4 bases and 5 bases respectively, with 8 bases between them. CDR3 amino acids: CASSSGQTGELFF. The CDR3 coding sequence is TGTGCCAGCAGCTCCGGACAGACCGGGGAGCTGTTTTTT.

As DNA, the CDR3 is TGTGCCAGCGGACACTTTTCTGGAAACACCATATATTTT. Residues: CASGHFSGNTIYF. The rearrangement uses TRBV7-9 and TRBJ1-3; D may be TRBD1 (5 bases). Trimming left V 8 bases short and J 1 base short, with 9 bases between. Per the germline V gene, CDR1 is SEHNR and CDR2 is FQNEAQ (reference sequence). This CDR3 contains 13 residues.

The chain carries TRBV5-4 and TRBJ2-2; 8 bases match TRBD2. The V gene's germline CDR1 is SGHNT and CDR2 YYREEE (reference sequence). The CDR3 totals 17 residues. With V trimmed by 0 bases and J by 5 bases, 9 bases remained unmatched. The CDR3 here is CASSLASGGALTGELFF. The CDR3 DNA sequence: TGTGCCAGCAGCTTGGCCTCGGGGGGGGCGCTTACCGGGGAGCTGTTTTTT.

The rearrangement uses TRBV3-1 (or the pseudogene TRBV3-2) and TRBJ2-2, with D tentatively TRBD1 (5 bases). V was cut by 6 bases and J by 6 bases, with 20 bases left in between. The CDR3 extends over 16 amino acids. The V gene's germline CDR1 is LGHDT and CDR2 YNNKEL (reference sequence). CDR3 sequence reads: CASRSAHQGGAGELFF. CDR3 nucleotides: TGTGCCAGCAGGTCCGCGCATCAGGGTGGTGCCGGGGAGCTGTTTTTT.

V usage is TRBV7-2 and J usage is TRBJ1-1; D may be TRBD1 (5 bases). V gave up 3 bases and J gave up 0 bases, with 11 bases separating them. This CDR3 has 15 amino acids. The germline V gene has CDR1 SGHTA and CDR2 FQGNSA. This chain's CDR3 is CASSFQGKMNTEAFF. For the CDR3, the DNA is TGTGCCAGCAGCTTTCAGGGTAAGATGAACACTGAAGCTTTCTTT.

The chain links TRBV9 to TRBJ2-6; possible D gene TRBD1, 5 bases. In germline, CDR1 is SGDLS, CDR2 YYNGEE. The CDR3 extends over 16 amino acids. V lost 0 bases, J lost 0 bases, and 7 bases lay in between. The CDR3 region is CASSVDRRSGANVLTF. In DNA form, the CDR3 reads TGTGCCAGCAGCGTAGACAGGCGCTCTGGGGCCAACGTCCTGACTTTC.

The chain uses TRBV12-5 and TRBJ1-2; 9 positions match TRBD1. The junction had 19 bases not matched to a gene; V was cut back by 6 bases and J by 8 bases. CDR3 length: 17 amino acids. The germline CDR1 and CDR2 sequences are LGHNT and FRNRAP. CDR3 loop: CASGTYGQGNFLWGYTF. CDR3 DNA sequence: TGTGCTAGTGGGACTTACGGACAGGGGAACTTTCTTTGGGGCTACACCTTC.